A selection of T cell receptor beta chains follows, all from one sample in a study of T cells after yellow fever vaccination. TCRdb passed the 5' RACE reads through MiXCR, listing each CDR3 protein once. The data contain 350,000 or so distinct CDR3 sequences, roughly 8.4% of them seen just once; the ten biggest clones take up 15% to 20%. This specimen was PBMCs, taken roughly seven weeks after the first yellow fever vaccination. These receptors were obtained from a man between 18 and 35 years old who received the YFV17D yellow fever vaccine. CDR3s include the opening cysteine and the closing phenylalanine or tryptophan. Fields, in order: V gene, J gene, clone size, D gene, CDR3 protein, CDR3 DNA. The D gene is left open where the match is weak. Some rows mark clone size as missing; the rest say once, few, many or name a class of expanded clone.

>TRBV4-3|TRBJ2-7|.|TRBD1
CASSQDRDSSRYEQYF
TGCGCCAGCAGCCAAGATAGGGACAGCTCACGCTACGAGCAGTACTTC
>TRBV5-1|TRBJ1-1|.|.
CASSRDFNTEAFF
TGCGCCAGCAGCCGGGACTTCAACACTGAAGCTTTCTTT
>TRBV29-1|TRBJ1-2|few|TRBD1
CSSEGGQGYGYTF
TGCAGCTCCGAGGGGGGACAGGGCTATGGCTACACCTTC
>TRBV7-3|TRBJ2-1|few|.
CASSLWGGPGDEQFF
TGTGCCAGCAGCTTATGGGGGGGGCCGGGGGATGAGCAGTTCTTC
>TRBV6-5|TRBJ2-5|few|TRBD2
CASSSTSGGALETQYF
TGTGCCAGCAGTTCTACTAGCGGGGGGGCTCTGGAGACCCAGTACTTC
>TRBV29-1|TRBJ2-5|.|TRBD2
CSVELSGGALKTQYF
TGCAGCGTTGAACTTAGCGGGGGGGCCTTGAAGACCCAGTACTTC
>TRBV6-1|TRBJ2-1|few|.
CASGGRGAYNEQFF
TGTGCCAGCGGGGGACGGGGGGCGTACAATGAGCAGTTCTTC
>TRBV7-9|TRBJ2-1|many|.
CASSLEGQIYNEQFF
TGTGCCAGCAGCTTAGAGGGGCAAATCTACAATGAGCAGTTCTTC
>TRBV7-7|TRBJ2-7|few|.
CASSQNPGSEQYF
TGTGCCAGCAGCCAAAACCCAGGGTCCGAGCAGTACTTC
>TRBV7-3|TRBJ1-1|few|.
CASSPRDGTEAFF
TGTGCCAGCAGCCCCAGGGACGGCACTGAAGCTTTCTTT
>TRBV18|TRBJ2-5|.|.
CASSPGQPGETQYF
TGTGCCAGCTCACCTGGACAGCCGGGGGAGACCCAGTACTTC
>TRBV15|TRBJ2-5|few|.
CATSRGRAQYF
TGTGCCACCAGCAGAGGGAGGGCCCAGTACTTC
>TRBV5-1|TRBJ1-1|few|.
CASSVGTQNTEAFF
TGCGCCAGCAGCGTAGGGACCCAGAACACTGAAGCTTTCTTT
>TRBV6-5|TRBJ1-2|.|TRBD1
CASSYSRDSSYGYTF
TGTGCCAGCAGTTACTCCCGGGACAGCTCCTATGGCTACACCTTC
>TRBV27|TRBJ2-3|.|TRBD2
CASSRGAGFADTQYF
TGTGCCAGCAGCCGGGGAGCGGGGTTTGCAGATACGCAGTATTTT
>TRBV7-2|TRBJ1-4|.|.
CASSSGMGTQKLFF
TGTGCCAGCAGCTCAGGGATGGGGACACAAAAACTGTTTTTT
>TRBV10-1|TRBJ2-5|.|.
CASSESTPASYQETKYF
TGCGCCAGCAGTGAGTCGACTCCGGCCAGCTACCAAGAGACCAAGTACTTC
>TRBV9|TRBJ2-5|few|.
CASSVGTHQETQYF
TGTGCCAGCAGCGTAGGGACACATCAAGAGACCCAGTACTTC
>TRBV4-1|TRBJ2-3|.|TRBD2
CASSHQGGTSGGLGTDTQYF
TGCGCCAGCAGCCACCAAGGGGGGACTAGCGGGGGGCTGGGCACAGATACGCAGTATTTT
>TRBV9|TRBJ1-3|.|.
CASSVELAGSGNTIYF
TGTGCCAGCAGCGTAGAATTAGCCGGTTCTGGAAACACCATATATTTT
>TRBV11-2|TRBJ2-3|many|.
CASSLQGGADTQYF
TGTGCCAGCAGCTTACAAGGGGGGGCAGATACGCAGTATTTT
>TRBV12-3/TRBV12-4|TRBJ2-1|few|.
CASSPLTGGNEQFF
TGTGCCAGCAGTCCCTTAACCGGGGGAAATGAGCAGTTCTTC
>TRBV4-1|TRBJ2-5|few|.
CASSQVTGGPQETQYF
TGCGCCAGCAGCCAAGTCACCGGGGGCCCCCAAGAGACCCAGTACTTC
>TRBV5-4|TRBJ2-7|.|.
CASMGRDGAYEQYF
TGTGCCAGCATGGGGCGGGACGGAGCCTACGAGCAGTACTTC